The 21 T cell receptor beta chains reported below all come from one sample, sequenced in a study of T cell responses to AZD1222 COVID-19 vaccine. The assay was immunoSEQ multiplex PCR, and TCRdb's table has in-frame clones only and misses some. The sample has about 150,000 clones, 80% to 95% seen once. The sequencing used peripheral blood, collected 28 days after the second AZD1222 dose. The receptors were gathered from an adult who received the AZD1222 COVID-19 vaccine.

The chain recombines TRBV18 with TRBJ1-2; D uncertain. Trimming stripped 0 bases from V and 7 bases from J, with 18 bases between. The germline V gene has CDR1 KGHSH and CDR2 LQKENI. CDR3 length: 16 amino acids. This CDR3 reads CASSPPAATYSTGYTF. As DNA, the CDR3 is TGTGCCAGCTCACCACCGGCAGCAACTTACTCTACTGGCTACACCTTC.

The DNA of the CDR3 is TGCGCCAGCAGCCACCTCGGGGTTGGGTCTGGAAACACCATATATTTT. This translates into CASSHLGVGSGNTIYF. The V gene is TRBV4-1, the J gene TRBJ1-3, with unresolved D. The CDR3 has 16 residues. CDR1 is MGHRA and CDR2 is YSYEKL in the germline V gene. With 3 bases removed from V and 1 base from J, the gap between germline ends came to 13 bases.

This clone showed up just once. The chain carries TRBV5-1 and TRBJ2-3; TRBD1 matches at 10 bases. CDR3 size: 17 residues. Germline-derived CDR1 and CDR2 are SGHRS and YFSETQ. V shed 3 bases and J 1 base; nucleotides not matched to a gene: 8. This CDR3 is CASSSRDRGRGTDTQYF. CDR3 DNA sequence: TGCGCCAGCAGCTCCCGGGACAGGGGAAGGGGCACAGATACGCAGTATTTT. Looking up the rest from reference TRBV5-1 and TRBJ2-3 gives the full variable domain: KAGVTQTPRYLIKTRGQQVTLSCSPISGHRSVSWYQQTPGQGLQFLFEYFSETQRNKGNFPGRFSGRQFSNSRSEMNVSTLELGDSALYLCASSSRDRGRGTDTQYFGPGTRLTVL.

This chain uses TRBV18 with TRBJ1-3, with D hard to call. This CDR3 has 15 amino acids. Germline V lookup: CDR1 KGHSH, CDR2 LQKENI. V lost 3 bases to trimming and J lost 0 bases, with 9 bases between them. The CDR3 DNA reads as TGTGCCAGCTCACCCTGGGATATCTCTGGAAACACCATATATTTT. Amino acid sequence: CASSPWDISGNTIYF.

The DNA of the CDR3 is TGTGCCAGCAGCCTGGGACAGGGGAACGAGCAGTACTTC. Protein: CASSLGQGNEQYF. The chain joins TRBV12-3 or TRBV12-4 to TRBJ2-7, with 10 bases lining up with TRBD1. Trimming took 6 bases from V and 5 from J; bases not matched to a gene: 4. The CDR3 spans 13 residues.

The CDR3 spells CASIHRETDYGYTF. The CDR3, as DNA: TGTGCCAGCATCCACAGGGAGACTGACTATGGCTACACCTTC. V is TRBV6-5 and J is TRBJ1-2, with TRBD1 as a possible D gene (6 bases). The CDR3 totals 14 residues. Germline CDR1 is MNHEY and CDR2 is SVGAGI. The ends were cut back, 7 bases at V and 3 bases at J, with 15 bases in the middle.

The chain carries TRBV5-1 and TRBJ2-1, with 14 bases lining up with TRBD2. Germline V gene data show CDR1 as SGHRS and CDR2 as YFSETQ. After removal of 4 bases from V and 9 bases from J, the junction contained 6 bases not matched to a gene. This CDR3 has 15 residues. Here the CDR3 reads CASSPTSGRASEQFF. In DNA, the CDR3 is TGCGCCAGCAGCCCGACTAGCGGGAGGGCCTCTGAGCAGTTCTTC.

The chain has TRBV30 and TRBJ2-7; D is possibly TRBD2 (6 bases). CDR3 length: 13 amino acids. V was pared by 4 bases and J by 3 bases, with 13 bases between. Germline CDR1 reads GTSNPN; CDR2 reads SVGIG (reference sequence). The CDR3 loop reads CAWTPGLSYEQYF. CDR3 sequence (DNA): TGTGCCTGGACCCCGGGACTCAGCTACGAGCAGTACTTC.

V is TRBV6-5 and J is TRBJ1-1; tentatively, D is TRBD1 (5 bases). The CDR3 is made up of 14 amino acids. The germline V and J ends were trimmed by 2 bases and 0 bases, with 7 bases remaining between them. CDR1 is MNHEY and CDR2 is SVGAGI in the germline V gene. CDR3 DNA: TGTGCCAGCAGTTACCGGGGGATGAACACTGAAGCTTTCTTT. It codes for CASSYRGMNTEAFF.

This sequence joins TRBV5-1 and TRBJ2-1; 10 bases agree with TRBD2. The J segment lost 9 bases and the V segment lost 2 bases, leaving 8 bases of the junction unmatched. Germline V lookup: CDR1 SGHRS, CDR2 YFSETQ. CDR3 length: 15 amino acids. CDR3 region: CASSFGTSALGEQFF. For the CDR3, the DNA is TGCGCCAGCAGCTTTGGGACTAGCGCCCTGGGTGAGCAGTTCTTC.

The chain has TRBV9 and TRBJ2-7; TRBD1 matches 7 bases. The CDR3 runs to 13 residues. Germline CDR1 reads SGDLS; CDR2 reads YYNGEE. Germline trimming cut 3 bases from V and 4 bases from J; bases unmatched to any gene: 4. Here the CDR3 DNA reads TGTGCCAGCAGCGCCCAGACAGGGTACGAGCAGTACTTC. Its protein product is CASSAQTGYEQYF.

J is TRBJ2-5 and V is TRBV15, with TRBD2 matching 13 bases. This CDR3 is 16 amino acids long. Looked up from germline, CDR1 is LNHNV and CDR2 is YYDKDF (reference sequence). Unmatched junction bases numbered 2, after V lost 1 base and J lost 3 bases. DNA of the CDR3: TGTGCCACCAGCAGAGCACTAGCGGGAGGGGAAGAGACCCAGTACTTC. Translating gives CATSRALAGGEETQYF.

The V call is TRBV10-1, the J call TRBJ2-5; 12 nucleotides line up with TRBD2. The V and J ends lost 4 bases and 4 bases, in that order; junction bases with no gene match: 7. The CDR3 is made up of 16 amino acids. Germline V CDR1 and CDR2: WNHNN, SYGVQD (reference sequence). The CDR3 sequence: CASSGRLAGVGETQYF. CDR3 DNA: TGCGCCAGCAGTGGTAGACTAGCGGGAGTCGGAGAGACCCAGTACTTC.

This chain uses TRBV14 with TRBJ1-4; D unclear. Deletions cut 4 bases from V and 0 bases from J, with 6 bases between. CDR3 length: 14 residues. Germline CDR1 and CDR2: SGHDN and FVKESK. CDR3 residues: CASSPRTTNEKLFF. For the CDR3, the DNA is TGTGCCAGCAGCCCACGTACAACTAATGAAAAACTGTTTTTT.

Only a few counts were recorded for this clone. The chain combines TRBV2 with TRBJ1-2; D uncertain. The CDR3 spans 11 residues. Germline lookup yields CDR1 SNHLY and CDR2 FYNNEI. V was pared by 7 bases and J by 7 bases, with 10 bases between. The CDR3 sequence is CASTWRGGYTF. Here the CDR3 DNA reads TGTGCCAGCACCTGGCGCGGTGGCTACACCTTC.

In DNA, the CDR3 is TGTGCCAGCAGTCAGGGACTAGCGGGAGAGTTTGAGCAGTTCTTC. As protein: CASSQGLAGEFEQFF. The chain uses TRBV27 and TRBJ2-1; TRBD2 matches 14 bases. V shed 5 bases and J 9 bases; nucleotides not matched to a gene: 6. This CDR3 has 15 amino acids. CDR1 MNHEY and CDR2 SMNVEV come from the germline V gene (reference sequence).

The CDR3: CASSSDLEQYF. CDR3 DNA: TGTGCCAGCAGCTCCGATCTGGAGCAGTACTTC. The chain links TRBV7-9 to TRBJ2-7; D is ambiguous. This CDR3 has 11 residues. The V gene's germline CDR1 is SEHNR and CDR2 FQNEAQ (reference sequence). The V end lost 4 bases, the J end lost 7 bases, and 8 bases lay between the germline ends.

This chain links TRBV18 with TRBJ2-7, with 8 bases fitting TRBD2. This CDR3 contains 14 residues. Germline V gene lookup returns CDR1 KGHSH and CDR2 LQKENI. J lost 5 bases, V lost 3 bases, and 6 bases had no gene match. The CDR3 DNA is TGTGCCAGCTCACCTCGGGAGGGGCTCGACGAGCAGTACTTC. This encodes CASSPREGLDEQYF.

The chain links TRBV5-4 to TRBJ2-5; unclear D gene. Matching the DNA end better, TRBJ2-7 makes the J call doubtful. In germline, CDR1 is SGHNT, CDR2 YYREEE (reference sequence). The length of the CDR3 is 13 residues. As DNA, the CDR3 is TGTGCCAGCAGCCCGGAAGGGTCCTACGAGCAGTACTTC. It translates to CASSPEGSYEQYF.

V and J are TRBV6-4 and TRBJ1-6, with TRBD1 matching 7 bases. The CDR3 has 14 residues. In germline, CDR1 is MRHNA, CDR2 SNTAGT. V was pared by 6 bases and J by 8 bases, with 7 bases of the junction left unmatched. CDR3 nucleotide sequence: TGTGCCAGCAGCGAAGGGACAGTGTATTCACCCCTCCACTTT. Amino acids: CASSEGTVYSPLHF.

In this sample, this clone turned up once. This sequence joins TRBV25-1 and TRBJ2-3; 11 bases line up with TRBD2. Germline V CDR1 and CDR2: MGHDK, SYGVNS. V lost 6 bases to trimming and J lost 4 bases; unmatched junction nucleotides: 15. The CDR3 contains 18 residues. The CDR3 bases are TGTGCCAGCAGCCCATCGACATCTAGCGGGAGGAGAGCAGATACGCAGTATTTT. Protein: CASSPSTSSGRRADTQYF.